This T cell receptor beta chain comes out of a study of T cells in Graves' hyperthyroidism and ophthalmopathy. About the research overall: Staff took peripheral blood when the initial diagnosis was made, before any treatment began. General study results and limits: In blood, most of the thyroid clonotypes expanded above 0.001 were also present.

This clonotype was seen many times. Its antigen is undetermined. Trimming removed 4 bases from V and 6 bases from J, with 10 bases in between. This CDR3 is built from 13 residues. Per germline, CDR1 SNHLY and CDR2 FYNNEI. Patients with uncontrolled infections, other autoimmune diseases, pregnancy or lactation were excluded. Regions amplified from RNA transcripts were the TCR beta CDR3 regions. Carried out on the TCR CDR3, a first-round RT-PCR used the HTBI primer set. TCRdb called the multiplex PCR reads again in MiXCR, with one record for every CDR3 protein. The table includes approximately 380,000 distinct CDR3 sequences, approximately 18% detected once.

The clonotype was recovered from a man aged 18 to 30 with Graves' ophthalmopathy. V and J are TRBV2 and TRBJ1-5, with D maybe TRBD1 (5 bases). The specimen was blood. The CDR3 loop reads CASSVEGSQPQHF. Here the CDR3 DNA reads TGTGCCAGCAGTGTGGAGGGGTCTCAGCCCCAGCATTTT.